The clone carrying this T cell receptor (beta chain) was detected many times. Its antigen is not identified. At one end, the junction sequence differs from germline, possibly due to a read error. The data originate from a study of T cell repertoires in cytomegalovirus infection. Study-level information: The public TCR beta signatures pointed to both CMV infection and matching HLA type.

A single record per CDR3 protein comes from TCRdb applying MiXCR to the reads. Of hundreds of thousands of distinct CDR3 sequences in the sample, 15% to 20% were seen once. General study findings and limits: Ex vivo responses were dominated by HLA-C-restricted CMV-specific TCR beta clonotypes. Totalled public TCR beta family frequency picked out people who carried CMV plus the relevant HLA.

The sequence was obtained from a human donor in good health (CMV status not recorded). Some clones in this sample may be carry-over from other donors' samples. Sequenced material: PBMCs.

The CDR3 DNA sequence: TGTGCTAGCAGTTCCGGTGGGATCCCCTACTCCTACGAGCAGTACTTC. Protein: CASSSGGIPYSYEQYF. The V gene is TRBV7-7, the J gene TRBJ2-7, with no clear D. The CDR3 contains 16 residues. The germline CDR1 and CDR2 sequences are SSHAT and FNYEAQ (reference sequence).